These 32 T cell receptor beta chains were sequenced from one sample in a study of post-analysis software for immune sequencing data. Study-wide findings and caveats: With TRBV5-6, TRBV5-1 and TRBV20-1 included, 5 or 6 TRBV segments were more frequent in patients than in controls.

Unique molecular identifiers had been added to the TCR beta cDNA libraries. MiXCR, run by TCRdb on the PCR reads, gives a single entry per CDR3 protein. Here the sample spans hundreds of thousands of distinct CDR3 sequences, 55% to 60% being singletons. These receptors are not linked to any known antigen. Sequenced sample: blood. These receptors originate from a girl under 10 years old with multiple sclerosis.

V gene TRBV4-1 combines with J gene TRBJ2-1, with a weak D call TRBD1 (5 bases). This CDR3 is 12 amino acids long. Germline CDR1 MGHRA, CDR2 YSYEKL. Between the trimmed V and J ends, which lost 1 base and 10 bases, there was a span of 8 bases. In nucleotides, the CDR3 is TGCGCCAGCAGCCAAGTGGGGCAGGAGCAGTTCTTC. Translated: CASSQVGQEQFF.

This chain uses TRBV12-3 or TRBV12-4 with TRBJ2-4; perhaps D is TRBD1 or TRBD2 (6 bases each). V was shortened by 3 bases and J by 15 bases, with 18 bases between the two germline ends. The CDR3 is 13 amino acids. This CDR3 reads CASSFRVRGPGYF. The CDR3 DNA is TGTGCCAGCAGTTTCCGAGTTCGGGGGCCGGGGTACTTC.

This clonotype was observed once. The chain couples TRBV6-5 to TRBJ2-1; D gene uncertain. The closer fit of TRBJ2-7 to the DNA end suggests the J call may be wrong. Germline V CDR1 and CDR2: MNHEY, SVGAGI. The CDR3 sequence is 14 residues long. Here the CDR3 DNA reads TGTGCCAGCAGCCAGCGACGTATCCACAATGAGCAGTACTTC. Its protein is CASSQRRIHNEQYF.

This chain uses TRBV29-1 with TRBJ2-2, with a tentative D call TRBD2 (5 bases). The CDR3 runs to 15 residues. Germline V CDR1 and CDR2: SQVTM, ANQGSEA. Trimming removed 5 bases at V and 5 bases at J, with 18 bases between. The CDR3 nucleotides read TGCAGCGTTTTCACTCGTCACCGCGGGACCGGGGAGCTGTTTTTT. Its translation: CSVFTRHRGTGELFF.

The gene calls are TRBV6-2 or TRBV6-3 and TRBJ2-7; D ambiguous. The J call is uncertain, as TRBJ2-5 better fits the DNA end. The CDR3 is made up of 12 amino acids. The germline CDR1 and CDR2 sequences are MNHEY and SVGEGT. CDR3 sequence reads: CASSYLIETQYF. CDR3 bases: TGTGCCAGCAGTTACTTAATCGAGACCCAGTACTTC.

The chain combines TRBV5-1 with TRBJ2-2, with a weak D call TRBD2 (6 bases). V lost 1 base and J 0 bases, leaving 10 bases between the germline ends. Germline V lookup: CDR1 SGHRS, CDR2 YFSETQ. The CDR3 has 16 amino acids. The CDR3 reads CASSLSSAPNTGELFF. The CDR3, as DNA: TGCGCCAGCAGCTTGTCTAGCGCCCCGAACACCGGGGAGCTGTTTTTT.

The chain carries TRBV29-1 and TRBJ2-5, with 9 bases fitting TRBD1. V gave up 5 bases and J gave up 1 base; unmatched junction bases: 2. This CDR3 contains 13 residues. The germline gives CDR1 SQVTM, CDR2 ANQGSEA. The CDR3 bases are TGCAGCGTTTTACAGGGGGCCCAAGAGACCCAGTACTTC. This encodes CSVLQGAQETQYF.

CDR3 coding DNA: TGTGCCAGCAGTCCCCTGAGAGGGGGCAAGGGAGGGGCCAACGTCCTGACTTTC. Its translation: CASSPLRGGKGGANVLTF. V and J are TRBV12-3 or TRBV12-4 and TRBJ2-6; 7 positions match TRBD1. The CDR3 contains 18 residues. V shed 5 bases, J shed 4 bases, and the junction held 14 bases outside the gene matches.

This chain joins TRBV7-2 and TRBJ2-4; D uncertain. CDR3 length: 13 residues. Germline assignment: CDR1 SGHTA and CDR2 FQGNSA. The V end was cut by 5 bases, the J end by 4 bases, with 9 bases between. CDR3 in amino acids: CASSGVPKNIQYF. CDR3 in DNA: TGTGCCAGCAGCGGGGTCCCTAAAAACATTCAGTACTTC.

DNA for the CDR3: TGTGCCAGCAGTTTTCCTCGGGGGACTAGCGTATCCGATACGCAGTATTTT. Amino acids: CASSFPRGTSVSDTQYF. The V and J genes are TRBV28 and TRBJ2-3; 10 nucleotides match TRBD2. CDR1 and CDR2 from the germline V gene are MDHEN and SYDVKM. The CDR3 has 17 amino acids. V shed 3 bases and J 6 bases; nucleotides not matched to a gene: 12.

The chain recombines TRBV29-1 with TRBJ2-7; D not certain. The germline V gene has CDR1 SQVTM and CDR2 ANQGSEA. The CDR3 runs 10 residues. Trimming shortened V by 5 bases and J by 5 bases, and 7 bases separated the two germline ends. CDR3 sequence (DNA): TGCAGCGTTCTACTCCACGAGCAGTACTTC. Residues: CSVLLHEQYF.

In regard to this clonotype: Sequence at one end of the junction differs from germline and may be a read error. The rearrangement links TRBV12-5 to TRBJ2-6; possibly TRBD1 for D (7 bases). This CDR3 is 21 amino acids long. Looked up from germline, CDR1 is LGHNT and CDR2 is FRNRAP. The CDR3 sequence is CASGLVRPGTAGSSGANVRTF. The CDR3 DNA reads as TGTGCTAGTGGTTTGGTGCGTCCTGGGACAGCCGGGAGCTCTGGGGCCAACGTCCGGACTTTC. The entire variable domain, with the rest obtained from reference TRBV12-5 and TRBJ2-6, is as follows: DARVTQTPRHKVTEMGQEVTMRCQPILGHNTVFWYRQTMMQGLELLAYFRNRAPLDDSGMPKDRFSAEMPDATLATLKIQPSEPRDSAVYFCASGLVRPGTAGSSGANVRTFGAGSRLTVL.

The chain links TRBV7-3 to TRBJ2-3; 10 bases align to TRBD2. Unmatched junction bases numbered 10, after V lost 0 bases and J lost 4 bases. Per germline, CDR1 SGHTA and CDR2 FQGTGA. This CDR3 comprises 18 residues. For the CDR3, the DNA is TGTGCCAGCAGCTTAACGGCCGGAGCGGGAGGGCCACCAGATACGCAGTATTTT. Translated: CASSLTAGAGGPPDTQYF.

The chain links TRBV11-2 to TRBJ1-2; D perhaps matches TRBD1 (5 bases). The CDR3 is made up of 13 amino acids. V was pared by 0 bases and J by 6 bases, with 8 bases between. The germline V gene has CDR1 SGHAT and CDR2 FQNNGV. CDR3 sequence (DNA): TGTGCCAGCAGCTTAGAGCAGGGCAATGGCTACACCTTC. This translates into CASSLEQGNGYTF.

The rearrangement links TRBV7-2 to TRBJ2-1, with 8 bases matching TRBD1. This CDR3 has 15 amino acids. Trimming at V came to 5 bases and at J to 6 bases, leaving 9 bases not matched to a gene. Germline assignment: CDR1 SGHTA and CDR2 FQGNSA. This CDR3 reads CASSPMTGAINEQFF. CDR3 in DNA: TGTGCCAGCAGCCCAATGACAGGGGCAATCAATGAGCAGTTCTTC.

For this clonotype: An end of the junction differs from the germline gene, which may be a read error. The rearrangement links TRBV7-9 to TRBJ2-5; D not certain. The CDR3 is made up of 14 amino acids. Germline lookup yields CDR1 SEHNR and CDR2 FQNEAQ (reference sequence). CDR3 amino acids: CSSSPLTGQETQYF. The CDR3 nucleotides read TGTTCCAGCAGCCCCCTGACGGGCCAAGAGACCCAGTACTTC.

This chain connects TRBV20-1 to TRBJ2-5; D perhaps matches TRBD2 (6 bases). Germline V gives CDR1 DFQATT, CDR2 SNEGSKA (reference sequence). The V gene lost 6 bases and the J gene lost 5 bases, with 13 bases spanning the gap. CDR3 size: 12 residues. CDR3 bases: TGCAGTGCCCTGACTAGGGCGGAGACCCAGTACTTC. Translated: CSALTRAETQYF.

The J gene is TRBJ2-3, the V gene TRBV24-1; 12 nucleotides agree with TRBD2. Germline V lookup: CDR1 KGHDR, CDR2 SFDVKD. The CDR3 runs 17 residues. With V trimmed by 3 bases and J by 1 base, 4 bases remained unmatched. CDR3: CATSDPRLAGGTDTQYF. Written as DNA, the CDR3 is TGTGCCACCAGTGATCCCAGACTAGCGGGGGGCACAGATACGCAGTATTTT.

This clonotype was found once. The chain combines TRBV20-1 with TRBJ2-3; TRBD2 matches at 13 bases. The V and J ends lost 6 bases and 3 bases, in that order; junction bases with no gene match: 3. The CDR3 contains 14 residues. The germline V gene encodes CDR1 DFQATT and CDR2 SNEGSKA (reference sequence). The CDR3 DNA sequence: TGCAGTGCCCCGGGACTAGCGGGGACAGATACGCAGTATTTT. Translation: CSAPGLAGTDTQYF.

The rearrangement joins TRBV29-1 to TRBJ2-7; 10 positions agree with TRBD1. V gave up 0 bases and J gave up 3 bases; unmatched junction bases: 11. CDR1 is SQVTM, CDR2 ANQGSEA, per germline. This CDR3 has 17 residues. The CDR3 is CSVEDLNGQGVGYEQYF. The CDR3 DNA is TGCAGCGTTGAAGATCTTAATGGACAGGGGGTCGGCTACGAGCAGTACTTC.

The gene calls are TRBV29-1 and TRBJ2-7; TRBD1 might be the D (6 bases). This CDR3 has 11 residues. Germline V gives CDR1 SQVTM, CDR2 ANQGSEA. For the CDR3, the DNA is TGCAGAACAGGGCCCCCCTACGAGCAGTACTTC. This encodes CRTGPPYEQYF.

The V and J genes are TRBV2 and TRBJ1-5; D not resolved. Germline V gene lookup returns CDR1 SNHLY and CDR2 FYNNEI. V lost 4 bases, J lost 4 bases, and 14 bases lay in between. The CDR3 length is 15 residues. The DNA for the CDR3 is TGTGCCAGCAGTGGAGTGGGAGTGCAAAATCAGCCCCAGCATTTT. It translates to CASSGVGVQNQPQHF. Using reference TRBV2 and TRBJ1-5 for the parts outside the CDR3, the full variable domain is EPEVTQTPSHQVTQMGQEVILRCVPISNHLYFYWYRQILGQKVEFLVSFYNNEISEKSEIFDDQFSVERPDGSNFTLKIRSTKLEDSAMYFCASSGVGVQNQPQHFGDGTRLSIL.

This clonotype showed up just a few times. V is TRBV7-2 and J is TRBJ2-3; D is unclear. The V end was cut by 4 bases, the J end by 0 bases, with 8 bases between. The CDR3 loop spans 14 amino acids. Germline V lookup: CDR1 SGHTA, CDR2 FQGNSA. CDR3 DNA: TGTGCCAGCAGCTCCGGGTGGAGCACAGATACGCAGTATTTT. Its protein is CASSSGWSTDTQYF.

The chain uses TRBV5-1 and TRBJ2-3; 13 bases match TRBD2. V gave up 4 bases and J gave up 6 bases; unmatched junction bases: 2. The CDR3 runs to 14 residues. The germline gives CDR1 SGHRS, CDR2 YFSETQ. In DNA, the CDR3 is TGCGCCAGCAGCCGGGGACTAGCGGGGGATACGCAGTATTTT. Translated, it gives CASSRGLAGDTQYF.

In this sample, this clonotype turned up a few times. In nucleotides, the CDR3 is TGCAGCGTCCTCGATCCCGGCAATGAGCAGTTCTTC. Its protein product is CSVLDPGNEQFF. The chain joins TRBV29-1 to TRBJ2-1; D not resolved. Germline CDR1 reads SQVTM; CDR2 reads ANQGSEA. The V end lost 6 bases, the J end lost 6 bases, and 12 bases lay between the germline ends. The CDR3 is 12 residues long.

The V call is TRBV6-6, the J call TRBJ2-5; D gene uncertain. From germline, CDR1 is MNHNY and CDR2 SVGAGI (reference sequence). V lost 6 bases to trimming and J lost 0 bases, with 14 bases between them. The CDR3 extends over 15 amino acids. The CDR3 sequence is CASSRPRRNQETQYF. The DNA for the CDR3 is TGTGCCAGCAGCCGACCTCGACGGAACCAAGAGACCCAGTACTTC.

The chain uses TRBV2 and TRBJ2-7, with TRBD1 identical over 7 bases. This CDR3 is 14 amino acids long. Germline V gene data show CDR1 as SNHLY and CDR2 as FYNNEI. J lost 2 bases, V lost 4 bases, and 5 bases had no gene match. CDR3: CASSATDRTYEQYF. In DNA, the CDR3 is TGTGCCAGCAGTGCCACGGACAGGACCTACGAGCAGTACTTC.

V gene TRBV20-1 combines with J gene TRBJ2-1, with 12 positions matching TRBD2. CDR1 is DFQATT and CDR2 is SNEGSKA in the germline V gene (reference sequence). The length of the CDR3 is 14 residues. Trimming took 5 bases from V and 8 from J; bases not matched to a gene: 7. The CDR3 DNA reads TGCAGTGCTTCTAGCGGGGGGGTCCGCGATGAGCAGTTCTTC. This encodes CSASSGGVRDEQFF.

This clonotype was counted ten times or more. The chain employs TRBV27 and TRBJ2-7; D may correspond to TRBD1 or TRBD2 (6 bases each). V gave up 4 bases and J gave up 11 bases, with 18 bases separating them. CDR1 and CDR2 (germline): MNHEY, SMNVEV (reference sequence). The CDR3 totals 13 residues. CDR3 loop: CASSSTAAGQKYF. For the CDR3, the DNA is TGTGCCAGCAGTTCCACCGCGGCGGGACAAAAGTACTTC.

The chain employs TRBV2 and TRBJ1-5, with D possibly TRBD1 on 6 matching bases. V lost 4 bases, J lost 0 bases, and 13 bases lay in between. CDR1 is SNHLY and CDR2 is FYNNEI in the germline V gene. The CDR3 sequence is 16 residues long. The DNA of the CDR3 is TGTGCCAGCAGTGCTCCGGGACAACCTAGCAATCAGCCCCAGCATTTT. Residues: CASSAPGQPSNQPQHF. The full variable domain, with the rest looked up from reference TRBV2 and TRBJ1-5, is EPEVTQTPSHQVTQMGQEVILRCVPISNHLYFYWYRQILGQKVEFLVSFYNNEISEKSEIFDDQFSVERPDGSNFTLKIRSTKLEDSAMYFCASSAPGQPSNQPQHFGDGTRLSIL.

The rearrangement joins TRBV6-4 to TRBJ2-7, with 11 bases that match TRBD2. Losses at the gene ends were 9 bases for V and 0 bases for J; bases not matched to a gene: 7. The CDR3 is 15 amino acids. CDR1 is MRHNA and CDR2 is SNTAGT in the germline V gene. As DNA, the CDR3 is TGTGCCAGTCCTAGCGGGAGGACTAGCTCCTACGAGCAGTACTTC. Its translation: CASPSGRTSSYEQYF.

The V call is TRBV20-1, the J call TRBJ2-3, with 9 bases fitting TRBD2. Germline V gene data show CDR1 as DFQATT and CDR2 as SNEGSKA (reference sequence). V lost 7 bases to trimming and J lost 3 bases; unmatched junction nucleotides: 5. The CDR3 loop spans 13 amino acids. The CDR3 nucleotides read TGCAGTGTGGTCGCGGGGGGGACAGATACGCAGTATTTT. Translated, it gives CSVVAGGTDTQYF.